Presented here are 26 T cell receptor beta chains from one specimen sequenced in a study of post-analysis software for immune sequencing data. Overall study findings and caveats: When patients were compared with controls, five TRBV segments were more frequent, TRBV5-6, TRBV5-1 and TRBV20-1 among them.

Antigens for these TCRs are unknown. The authors incorporated unique molecular identifiers into the TCR beta cDNA libraries. Via MiXCR, TCRdb re-called the PCR reads, giving one row per CDR3 protein. The sample has about half a million distinct CDR3 sequences, around 31% seen once; the top ten hold less than 6%. Sequenced sample: blood. Source of these receptors: a girl aged 2-17 years with multiple sclerosis.

This clonotype has a handful of counts. The chain has TRBV5-1 and TRBJ2-5; TRBD2 matches at 9 bases. The end of the DNA aligns better with TRBJ2-7, so the J call may be wrong. Looked up from germline, CDR1 is SGHRS and CDR2 is YFSETQ. This CDR3 spans 16 amino acids. This chain's CDR3 is CASSMEALAGTDEQYF. For the CDR3, the DNA is TGCGCCAGCAGCATGGAGGCCCTAGCGGGGACAGACGAGCAGTACTTC.

This rearrangement joins TRBV7-9 to TRBJ2-7; tentatively, D is TRBD1 (6 bases). V was pared by 4 bases and J by 5 bases, with 15 bases between. The CDR3 runs 14 residues. The V gene's germline CDR1 is SEHNR and CDR2 FQNEAQ (reference sequence). The DNA of the CDR3 is TGTGCCAGCAGCTCCCCCGACAGGTTCGACGAGCAGTACTTC. This encodes CASSSPDRFDEQYF.

This rearrangement joins TRBV20-1 to TRBJ2-7; possible D gene TRBD2, 6 bases. The germline V gene encodes CDR1 DFQATT and CDR2 SNEGSKA (reference sequence). This CDR3 spans 13 amino acids. Trimming pared 5 bases from V and 2 bases from J, leaving 13 bases between. The CDR3 sequence: CSADRGLPYEQYF. CDR3 nucleotides: TGCAGTGCTGATAGGGGACTTCCCTACGAGCAGTACTTC.

This chain uses TRBV15 with TRBJ2-5; 9 nucleotides align to TRBD1. The CDR3 consists of 15 residues. CDR1 is LNHNV and CDR2 is YYDKDF in the germline V gene (reference sequence). V gave up 0 bases and J gave up 4 bases; unmatched junction bases: 3. The DNA of the CDR3 is TGTGCCACCAGCAGAGAACAGGGGGCGTTAGAGACCCAGTACTTC. Protein: CATSREQGALETQYF.

Turning to this clonotype: At one end the junction does not follow the germline gene, possibly because of a read error. The chain is built from TRBV20-1 and TRBJ2-1; 15 bases fit TRBD2. Germline CDR1 and CDR2: DFQATT and SNEGSKA (reference sequence). This CDR3 has 16 amino acids. The DNA for the CDR3 is TGCAGTGCGGAACGACGAGGGACTAGCGGGAGGAATGAGCAGTTCTTT. As protein: CSAERRGTSGRNEQFF.

This clonotype has just a few counts. The gene calls are TRBV7-9 and TRBJ2-7, with 7 bases fitting TRBD1. The V and J ends lost 4 bases and 5 bases, in that order; junction bases with no gene match: 11. Germline V gene sequence: CDR1 SEHNR, CDR2 FQNEAQ (reference sequence). The CDR3 covers 15 residues. This CDR3 is CASSSRDSFSHEQYF. The CDR3 bases are TGTGCCAGCAGCTCCCGGGACAGCTTTTCCCACGAGCAGTACTTC.

The V gene is TRBV11-2, the J gene TRBJ2-3; D is possibly TRBD1 (6 bases). Trimming took off 5 bases at V and 4 bases at J, with 19 bases between the two ends. The germline CDR1 and CDR2 sequences are SGHAT and FQNNGV. CDR3 length: 16 residues. CDR3 bases: TGTGCCAGCAGCCCGGCTTCAGGGGCCCATCCAGATACGCAGTATTTT. Protein sequence: CASSPASGAHPDTQYF.

This clonotype was seen a few times. The genes are TRBV12-3 or TRBV12-4 and TRBJ2-7; D perhaps matches TRBD1 (5 bases). Trimming removed 1 base at V and 0 bases at J, with 19 bases between. This CDR3 comprises 18 residues. This CDR3 is CASSLGRRDSEPSYEQYF. Here the CDR3 DNA reads TGTGCCAGCAGTTTAGGAAGAAGAGACAGCGAGCCCTCCTACGAGCAGTACTTC.

The V gene is TRBV11-2, the J gene TRBJ2-3; possible D gene TRBD1, 6 bases. V lost 5 bases, J lost 0 bases, and 15 bases lay in between. The CDR3 spans 16 residues. Germline V CDR1 and CDR2: SGHAT, FQNNGV. The chain's CDR3 is CASSPWTASSTDTQYF. For the CDR3, the DNA is TGTGCCAGCAGCCCTTGGACAGCCTCCAGCACAGATACGCAGTATTTT. Full variable domain (rest looked up from reference TRBV11-2 and TRBJ2-3): EAGVAQSPRYKIIEKRQSVAFWCNPISGHATLYWYQQILGQGPKLLIQFQNNGVVDDSQLPKDRFSAERLKGVDSTLKIQPAKLEDSAVYLCASSPWTASSTDTQYFGPGTRLTVL.

The gene calls are TRBV3-1 and TRBJ2-7; TRBD1 agrees at 9 bases. Losses at the gene ends were 6 bases for V and 7 bases for J; bases not matched to a gene: 7. The length of the CDR3 is 13 residues. Germline CDR1 is LGHDT and CDR2 is YNNKEL (reference sequence). The CDR3 is CASRQQGAGEQYF. CDR3 in DNA: TGTGCCAGCAGGCAACAGGGGGCAGGGGAGCAGTACTTC.

This clonotype was counted only a few times. The CDR3 region is CSVRLAGLSYEQYF. As DNA, the CDR3 is TGCAGTGTCCGTTTAGCGGGTCTCTCCTACGAGCAGTACTTC. The chain joins TRBV20-1 to TRBJ2-7, with 7 bases identical to TRBD2. Germline V gene lookup returns CDR1 DFQATT and CDR2 SNEGSKA (reference sequence). This CDR3 is built from 14 residues. Germline trimming cut 7 bases from V and 0 bases from J; bases unmatched to any gene: 9.

The CDR3 DNA follows: TGCAGTGCTAGCCCCATCATAAATCAGGTCAGCGAGCAGTACTTC. This translates into CSASPIINQVSEQYF. This chain connects TRBV20-1 to TRBJ2-7; no reliable D call. CDR3 length: 15 residues. The germline V gene has CDR1 DFQATT and CDR2 SNEGSKA (reference sequence). Trimming removed 3 bases from V and 6 bases from J, with 21 bases in between.

V usage is TRBV29-1 and J usage is TRBJ1-2, with D unresolved. V lost 3 bases and J 5 bases, leaving 7 bases between the germline ends. Germline V gives CDR1 SQVTM, CDR2 ANQGSEA. The CDR3 extends over 11 amino acids. The CDR3 nucleotides are TGCAGCGTTGAGATGGGGTATGGCTACACCTTC. Translation gives CSVEMGYGYTF.

The table lists this clonotype with a few counts. The rearrangement links TRBV20-1 to TRBJ2-7; D gene unclear. This CDR3 has 13 amino acids. V was clipped by 1 base and J by 6 bases, with 13 bases between them. Per the germline V gene, CDR1 is DFQATT and CDR2 is SNEGSKA (reference sequence). The CDR3 DNA sequence: TGCAGTGCTAGAGGCCGGATTAGGGTCGAGCAGTACTTC. Residues: CSARGRIRVEQYF.

The rearrangement links TRBV7-9 to TRBJ2-5; no definite D call. Germline CDR1 SEHNR, CDR2 FQNEAQ (reference sequence). The CDR3 extends over 14 amino acids. Trimming cost V 5 bases and J 4 bases, with 14 bases left between them. CDR3 region: CASSPHGIGETQYF. The DNA for the CDR3 is TGTGCCAGCAGCCCCCATGGGATAGGAGAGACCCAGTACTTC.

The chain joins TRBV7-2 to TRBJ1-3, with D perhaps TRBD1 (6 bases). Per the germline V gene, CDR1 is SGHTA and CDR2 is FQGNSA. The CDR3 spans 15 residues. V was cut by 5 bases and J by 0 bases, with 11 bases left in between. The CDR3 sequence is CASSQDRPSGNTIYF. In DNA, the CDR3 is TGTGCCAGCAGCCAGGACAGACCCTCTGGAAACACCATATATTTT.

The V and J genes are TRBV20-1 and TRBJ2-4; the D gene is possibly TRBD1 (6 bases). The CDR3 spans 17 residues. Trimming took off 4 bases at V and 0 bases at J, with 19 bases between the two ends. Per the germline V gene, CDR1 is DFQATT and CDR2 is SNEGSKA (reference sequence). CDR3 coding DNA: TGCAGTGCTAAGACGGCAGGGACAATTCTAGCCAAAAACATTCAGTACTTC. It translates to CSAKTAGTILAKNIQYF.

The chain combines TRBV7-3 with TRBJ2-1, with 11 bases fitting TRBD2. CDR1 and CDR2 from the germline V gene are SGHTA and FQGTGA. This CDR3 spans 17 amino acids. With 0 bases clipped from V and 1 base from J, the junction kept 2 bases outside the gene matches. This CDR3 reads CASSLTVAGGSYNEQFF. DNA for the CDR3: TGTGCCAGCAGCTTAACGGTAGCGGGGGGGTCCTACAATGAGCAGTTCTTC.

CDR3 residues: CASSLYDTTDTQYF. DNA for the CDR3: TGCGCCAGCAGCCTGTACGATACGACAGATACGCAGTATTTT. The chain employs TRBV5-1 and TRBJ2-3; D is ambiguous. Germline assignment: CDR1 SGHRS and CDR2 YFSETQ. Trimming removed 4 bases from V and 3 bases from J, with 12 bases in between. CDR3 length: 14 residues.

The V and J genes are TRBV7-9 and TRBJ2-3, with a weak D call TRBD2 (5 bases). V was trimmed by 4 bases and J by 2 bases, leaving 13 bases between them. Germline CDR1 is SEHNR and CDR2 is FQNEAQ (reference sequence). CDR3 length: 15 residues. CDR3 region: CASSSAGVFTDTQYF. DNA of the CDR3: TGTGCCAGCAGCTCCGCCGGGGTCTTCACAGATACGCAGTATTTT.

The chain uses TRBV6-1 and TRBJ1-5; perhaps TRBD1 as D (6 bases). The V gene's germline CDR1 is MNHNS and CDR2 SASEGT. V lost 1 base to trimming and J lost 7 bases, with 11 bases between them. The CDR3 is 14 residues long. The CDR3 region is CASSEEAGVQPQHF. The CDR3 bases are TGTGCCAGCAGTGAAGAGGCAGGGGTCCAGCCCCAGCATTTT.

For this clonotype: A junction boundary mismatches the germline segment, possibly from a read error. The V and J genes are TRBV5-1 and TRBJ2-3; D possibly corresponds to TRBD2 (7 bases). Germline CDR1 and CDR2: SGHRS and YFSETQ. The CDR3 covers 16 residues. CDR3 sequence (DNA): TGCACCAGCAGCCCGGGGGGCCTCGGGAAAGCAGATACGCAGTATTTT. Translated, it gives CTSSPGGLGKADTQYF.

This clonotype has more than one count but fewer than ten. CDR3 protein: CASSLYSETQYF. The CDR3 DNA reads TGTGCCAGCAGCTTATACTCTGAGACCCAGTACTTC. The chain has TRBV11-2 and TRBJ2-7; D not resolved. The J call may be incorrect, as the DNA end agrees better with TRBJ2-5. This CDR3 is 12 amino acids long. Germline V lookup: CDR1 SGHAT, CDR2 FQNNGV.

This CDR3 is CATSEGTGGSTDTQYF. The CDR3, as DNA: TGTGCCACCAGTGAGGGGACAGGGGGCTCGACAGATACGCAGTATTTT. The chain uses TRBV24-1 and TRBJ2-3, with 12 nucleotides matching TRBD1. CDR1 and CDR2 from the germline V gene are KGHDR and SFDVKD. The CDR3 sequence is 16 residues long. V shed 4 bases and J 3 bases; nucleotides not matched to a gene: 4.

The V call is TRBV20-1, the J call TRBJ1-5; D may be TRBD1 (6 bases). CDR3 length: 16 residues. The ends were cut back, 0 bases at V and 5 bases at J, with 17 bases in the middle. Germline V lookup: CDR1 DFQATT, CDR2 SNEGSKA (reference sequence). The CDR3 reads CSARDLRGQNHQPQHF. The CDR3, as DNA: TGCAGTGCTAGAGATCTAAGAGGACAGAACCATCAGCCCCAGCATTTT.

The gene calls are TRBV7-8 and TRBJ2-3, with TRBD1 identical over 7 bases. With V trimmed by 5 bases and J by 3 bases, 11 bases remained unmatched. CDR3 length: 16 residues. Germline CDR1 is SGHVS and CDR2 is FQNEAQ. CDR3 coding DNA: TGTGCCAGCAGCAAGGACAGGTTCACAATTACAGATACGCAGTATTTT. Its protein product is CASSKDRFTITDTQYF.